This record covers a single T cell receptor beta chain. Authors' analysis steps: Reference gene primer amplification gave nucleated cell count estimates. Here immunoSEQ multiplex PCR was the method, and the copy in TCRdb shows in-frame clones only, minus some. V, J and clone size are those of that table, while D and trimming were read from the DNA. The sample consists of 250,000 to 300,000 clones, more than 85% of them appearing once. This entry is derived from a study of blood T cell repertoires in COVID-19. About the study: Samples taken during acute and convalescent COVID-19 were collected in the United States, Italy and Spain. Sources were T cells, B-cell-depleted T cells, or PBMCs; the material itself was cDNA or gDNA.

V shed 0 bases and J shed 7 bases, with 11 bases lying between them. This CDR3 region has 15 residues. Germline V gene data show CDR1 as SGDLS and CDR2 as YYNGEE. The chain carries TRBV9 and TRBJ1-6, with D possibly matching TRBD1 (5 bases). The sample was peripheral blood. The TCR sequence derives from a man younger than 35 with active or convalescent COVID-19. This chain's CDR3 is CASSVGGRLNSPLHF. The CDR3 DNA reads as TGTGCCAGCAGCGTAGGGGGCCGCCTGAATTCACCCCTCCACTTT.